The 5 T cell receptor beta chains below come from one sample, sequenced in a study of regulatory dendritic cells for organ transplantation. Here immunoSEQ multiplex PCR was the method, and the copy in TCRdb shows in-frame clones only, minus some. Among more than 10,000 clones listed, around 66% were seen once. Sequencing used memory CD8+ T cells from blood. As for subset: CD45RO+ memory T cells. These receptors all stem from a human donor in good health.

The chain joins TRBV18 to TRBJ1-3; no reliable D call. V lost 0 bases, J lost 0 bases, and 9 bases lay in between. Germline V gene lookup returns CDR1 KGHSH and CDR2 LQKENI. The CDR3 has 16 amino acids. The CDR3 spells CASSPPTPYSGNTIYF. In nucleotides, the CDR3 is TGTGCCAGCTCACCACCAACACCTTACTCTGGAAACACCATATATTTT.

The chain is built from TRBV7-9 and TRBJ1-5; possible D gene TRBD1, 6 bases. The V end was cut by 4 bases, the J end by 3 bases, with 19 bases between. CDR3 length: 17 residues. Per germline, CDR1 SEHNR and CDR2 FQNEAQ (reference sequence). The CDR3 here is CASSYTGAQGINQPQHF. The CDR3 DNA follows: TGTGCCAGCAGCTACACCGGGGCACAGGGAATCAATCAGCCCCAGCATTTT.

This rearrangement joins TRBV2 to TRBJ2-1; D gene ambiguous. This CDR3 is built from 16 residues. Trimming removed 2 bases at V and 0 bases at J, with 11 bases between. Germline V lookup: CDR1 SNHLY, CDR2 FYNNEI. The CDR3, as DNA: TGTGCCAGCAGTGAAACCGAGCCTCCCTCCTACAATGAGCAGTTCTTC. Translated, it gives CASSETEPPSYNEQFF.

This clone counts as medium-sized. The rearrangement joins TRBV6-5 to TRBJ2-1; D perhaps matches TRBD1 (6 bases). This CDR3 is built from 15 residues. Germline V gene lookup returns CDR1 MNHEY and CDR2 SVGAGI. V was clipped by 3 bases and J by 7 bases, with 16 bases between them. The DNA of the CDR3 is TGTGCCAGCAGTTATTCAGGGGAGAATGGGAATGAGCAGTTCTTC. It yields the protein CASSYSGENGNEQFF.

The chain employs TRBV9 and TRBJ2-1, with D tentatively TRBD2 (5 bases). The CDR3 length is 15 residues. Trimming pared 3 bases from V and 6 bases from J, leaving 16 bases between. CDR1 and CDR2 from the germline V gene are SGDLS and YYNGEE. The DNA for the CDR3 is TGTGCCAGCAGCGACCTAGCCCTGGAAACCAATGAGCAGTTCTTC. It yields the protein CASSDLALETNEQFF.